This is a list of T cell receptor beta chains from one sample in a study of somatic mutations in cytotoxic T cells in rheumatoid arthritis. Measured with immunoSEQ multiplex PCR; TCRdb has only the in-frame clones, and not every one. The table records about 3,400 clones, around four fifths of them present only once. What was sequenced was CD8+ T cells sorted from blood. The receptors were sampled from a man aged 50-60 years with rheumatoid arthritis. The CDR3 runs from the conserved cysteine through the conserved F or W. D genes are given only for firm matches. A row's size may be missing; if present it is once, few, many or a size class.

-	-	TRBV7-9	TRBJ2-7	TGTGCCAGCAGCTTTCATTACGAGCAGTACTTC	CASSFHYEQYF
-	TRBD1	TRBV2	TRBJ2-2	TGTGCCAGCAGACCGGGACAGCTTACCGGGGAGCTGTTTTTT	CASRPGQLTGELFF
few	TRBD2	TRBV28	TRBJ2-7	TGTGCCAGCAGTTTGGTAGCGGGAGGTTACTACGAGCAGTACTTC	CASSLVAGGYYEQYF
-	TRBD2	TRBV4-3	TRBJ2-7	TGCGCCAGCAGCTATACACTAGCGACGTCCTACGAGCAGTACTTC	CASSYTLATSYEQYF
-	-	TRBV7-2	TRBJ1-2	TGTGCCAGCAGCTCAACAATCCCGGACGGACTTAACTATGGCTACACCTTC	CASSSTIPDGLNYGYTF
-	TRBD2	TRBV6-4	TRBJ2-1	TGTGCCAGCAGTGACGCGGGAGGGGGGAATGAGCAGTTCTTC	CASSDAGGGNEQFF
-	-	TRBV5-1	TRBJ2-3	TGCGCCAGCAGCTTGAGACACCTCACAGATACGCAGTATTTT	CASSLRHLTDTQYF
-	TRBD2	TRBV30	TRBJ2-3	TGTGCCTGGAGTCAAGGGACTAGCGGGAACGCAGATACGCAGTATTTT	CAWSQGTSGNADTQYF
-	-	TRBV19	TRBJ2-7	TGTGCCAGTAGCCCCAGGGGACCCTACGAGCAGTACTTC	CASSPRGPYEQYF
-	-	TRBV7-9	TRBJ2-2	TGTGCCAGCAGCTTTAGGGCGGGCACCGGGGAGCTGTTTTTT	CASSFRAGTGELFF
-	TRBD1	TRBV11-1	TRBJ2-2	TGTGCCAGCAGCTGGGACAGGGGGCCAACAGGGGAGCTGTTTTTT	CASSWDRGPTGELFF
few	TRBD1	TRBV19	TRBJ1-4	TGTGCCAGTAGTATGTCATCTATGGGGACAGAGAATGAAAAACTGTTTTTT	CASSMSSMGTENEKLFF
-	-	TRBV6-5	TRBJ1-2	TGTGCCAGCAGTTACTCGATGTACCCCGCCCCCAGTGGCTACACCTTC	CASSYSMYPAPSGYTF
-	-	TRBV25-1	TRBJ1-2	TGTGCCAGCAGTGAAACGGGGTCCGGCTACACCTTC	CASSETGSGYTF
once	-	TRBV28	TRBJ2-1	TGTGCCAGCAGTTTGGACTCTCTGGGGAATGAGCAGTTCTTC	CASSLDSLGNEQFF
-	-	TRBV28	TRBJ2-7	TGTGCCAGCAGTTTATTACAGAACTACGAGCAGTACTTC	CASSLLQNYEQYF
-	-	TRBV7-9	TRBJ2-7	TGTGCCAGCAGCCACCGCTTGGACAAGCAGTACTTC	CASSHRLDKQYF
-	TRBD1	TRBV4-2	TRBJ2-5	TGTGCCAGCAGCCAAGGATCCGGGACAGGGGGCGGAGAGACCCAGTACTTC	CASSQGSGTGGGETQYF
-	-	TRBV7-7	TRBJ2-1	TGTGCCAGCAGCCTTTCGCGGAGCTCCTACAATGAGCAGTTCTTC	CASSLSRSSYNEQFF
-	TRBD1	TRBV15	TRBJ2-5	TGTGCCACCAGCGGGGGACAGGGGGCGAGGGAGACCCAGTACTTC	CATSGGQGARETQYF
-	TRBD2	TRBV6-5	TRBJ2-1	TGTGCCAGCAGTTTAGCGGGAGGGAGCTCCTACAATGAGCAGTTCTTC	CASSLAGGSSYNEQFF
-	-	TRBV7-2	TRBJ2-1	TGTGCCAGCAGCTTAGTTGGTACAGCGGGTATAGTCAATGAGCAGTTCTTC	CASSLVGTAGIVNEQFF
few	-	TRBV7-2	TRBJ2-7	TGTGCCAGCACCTTTAGCTCCTACGAGCAGTACTTC	CASTFSSYEQYF
once	-	TRBV6-5	TRBJ1-1	TGTGCCAGCAGTTACTCCGGCGACAGGACAAACGAAGCTTTCTTT	CASSYSGDRTNEAFF
-	-	TRBV4-2	TRBJ2-5	TGTGCCAGCAGCCAAGATGAAGGGGGAGGGGGAGAGACCCAGTACTTC	CASSQDEGGGGETQYF
-	-	TRBV9	TRBJ2-5	TGTGCCAGCAGCACACAGGGTGGGCAAGAGACCCAGTACTTC	CASSTQGGQETQYF
-	TRBD1	TRBV19	TRBJ2-7	TGTGCCAGTAGTTTGACAGGGGGCTCTTACGAGCAGTACTTC	CASSLTGGSYEQYF